The rows below give T cell receptor beta chains drawn from one sample of a study of Graves' ophthalmopathy and Graves' hyperthyroidism. Using its own MiXCR run on the multiplex PCR reads, TCRdb lists one record per CDR3 protein. The table shows a few hundred thousand distinct CDR3 sequences, with 15% to 20% occurring only once. Sequences were obtained from peripheral blood. These receptors came from an adult woman with stable Graves' hyperthyroidism. CDR3s include the opening cysteine and the closing phenylalanine or tryptophan. The D gene is left open where the match is weak. Rows may omit the clone size; those that give it use once, few, many or a size class.

length	J	D	size	V	CDR3	DNA
14	TRBJ2-7	TRBD2	many	TRBV6-5	CASKSPGLNYEQYF	TGTGCCAGCAAGAGTCCGGGACTAAACTACGAGCAGTACTTC
15	TRBJ2-7	TRBD1	many	TRBV5-5	CASSFPGQGGLVQYF	TGTGCCAGCAGCTTCCCGGGACAGGGGGGCTTAGTGCAGTACTTC
18	TRBJ2-2	TRBD2	once	TRBV10-1	CASSEQSWLADPTGELFF	TGCGCCAGCAGTGAGCAATCCTGGCTAGCGGACCCCACCGGGGAGCTGTTTTTT
15	TRBJ2-3	-	-	TRBV9	CASSASGTTTDTQYF	TGTGCCAGCAGCGCCTCCGGGACAACAACAGATACGCAGTATTTT
16	TRBJ2-7	TRBD1	many	TRBV28	CASSNGTGPSSYEQYF	TGTGCCAGCAGTAACGGGACAGGTCCTTCCTCCTACGAGCAGTACTTC
14	TRBJ2-2	-	few	TRBV7-6	CASSLVIRSGELFF	TGTGCCAGCAGCTTAGTTATCCGATCCGGGGAGCTGTTTTTT
12	TRBJ2-4	-	many	TRBV11-2	CASGGAKNIQYF	TGTGCCAGCGGGGGAGCCAAAAACATTCAGTACTTC
17	TRBJ1-2	-	many	TRBV20-1	CSARAPSRGWVGNGYTF	TGCAGTGCTAGAGCCCCGTCCCGGGGTTGGGTTGGAAATGGCTACACCTTC
17	TRBJ1-5	-	-	TRBV4-1	CASSQEGRFTRGQPQHF	TGCGCCAGCAGCCAAGAAGGGCGGTTCACGAGGGGTCAGCCCCAGCATTTT
14	TRBJ2-7	-	many	TRBV2	CASSEVGRGYEQYF	TGTGCCAGCAGTGAAGTAGGGCGCGGCTACGAGCAGTACTTC
11	TRBJ1-1	-	many	TRBV6-5	CASSSRDEAFF	TGTGCCAGCAGCAGTAGGGATGAAGCTTTCTTT